This TCR beta chain was recovered during a study of blood T cell repertoires in COVID-19. The CDR3 runs 11 residues. Germline-derived CDR1 and CDR2 are SGHAT and FQNNGV. Trimming pared 6 bases from V and 7 bases from J, leaving 7 bases between. The authors' processing: It was from reference gene primer amplification that nucleated cell counts were estimated. Sequenced by immunoSEQ multiplex PCR; TCRdb stores in-frame clones only, minus some. The V and J calls and the clone size are those of that table, but D and trimming were determined from the DNA. The table lists fewer than 30,000 clones, approximately 93% of them singletons.

The rearrangement uses TRBV11-2 and TRBJ2-1; TRBD1 is a possible D gene (6 bases). The receptor was isolated from a woman in her 70s with COVID-19, enrolled during active disease. Sequenced material: peripheral blood. The CDR3 protein is CASRRGNEQFF. In DNA form, the CDR3 reads TGTGCCAGCAGGAGGGGGAATGAGCAGTTCTTC.